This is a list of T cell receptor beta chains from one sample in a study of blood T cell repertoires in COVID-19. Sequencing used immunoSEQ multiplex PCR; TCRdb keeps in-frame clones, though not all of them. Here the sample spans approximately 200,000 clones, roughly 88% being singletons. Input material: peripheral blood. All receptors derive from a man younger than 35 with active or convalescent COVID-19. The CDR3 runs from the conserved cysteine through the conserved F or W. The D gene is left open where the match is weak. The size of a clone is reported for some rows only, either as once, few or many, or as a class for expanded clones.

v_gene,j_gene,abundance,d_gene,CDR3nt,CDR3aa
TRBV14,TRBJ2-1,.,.,TGTGCCAGCAGCCAAATCAATAGGGAGAATGAGCAGTTCTTC,CASSQINRENEQFF
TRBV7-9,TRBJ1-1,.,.,TGTGCCAGCAGCTCCTCCGGGGGCACTGAAGCTTTCTTT,CASSSSGGTEAFF
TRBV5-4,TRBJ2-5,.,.,TGTGCCAGCAGCCCTAACAGGGGAGGAACCCAGTACTTC,CASSPNRGGTQYF
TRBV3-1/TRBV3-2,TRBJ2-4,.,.,TGTGCCAGCAGCCCCCTGAAACTGACAGGAGGAGCCAAAAACATTCAGTACTTC,CASSPLKLTGGAKNIQYF
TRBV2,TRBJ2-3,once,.,TGTGCCAGCAGGGGGGGGCTTAGCACAGATACGCAGTATTTT,CASRGGLSTDTQYF
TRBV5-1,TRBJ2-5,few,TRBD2,TGCGCCAGCAGCCGGACTAGCGGGAGTGGAGAGACCCAGTACTTC,CASSRTSGSGETQYF
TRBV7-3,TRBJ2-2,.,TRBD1,TGTGCCAGCAGCTCCTCTGGAACAGGGGGTACCGGGGAGCTGTTTTTT,CASSSSGTGGTGELFF
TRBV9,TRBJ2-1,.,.,.,CASSVGTGSMPFF
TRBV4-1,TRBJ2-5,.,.,TGCGCCAGCAGCCAAGCCCCGGGGGTGGGGGAGACCCAGTACTTC,CASSQAPGVGETQYF
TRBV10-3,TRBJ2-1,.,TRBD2,TGTGCCATCAAGGGACTAGCGGGAGGGGATGAGCAGTTCTTC,CAIKGLAGGDEQFF
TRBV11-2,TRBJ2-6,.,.,TGTGCCAGCAGCGGCGGATCAGGGGACACTGGGGCCAACGTCCTGACTTTC,CASSGGSGDTGANVLTF
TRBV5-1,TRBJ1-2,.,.,TGCGCCAGCAGCTTGGAGGGGAACTATGGCTACACCTTC,CASSLEGNYGYTF
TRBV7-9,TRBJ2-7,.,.,TGTGCCAGCAGCTTAGGCGCGGTAAGCTCCTACGAGCAGTACTTC,CASSLGAVSSYEQYF
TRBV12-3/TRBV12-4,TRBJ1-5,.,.,TGTGCCAGCAGTTTACCGGGGGATCAGCCCCAGCATTTT,CASSLPGDQPQHF
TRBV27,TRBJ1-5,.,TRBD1,TGTGCCAGCAGTCCCCGACAAGGGGGCCCGGTCTTCCAGCATTTT,CASSPRQGGPVFQHF
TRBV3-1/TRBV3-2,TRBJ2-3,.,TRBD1,TGTGCCAGCAGCCAAATTCCTGGACAGGGCCCCACAGATACGCAGTATTTT,CASSQIPGQGPTDTQYF
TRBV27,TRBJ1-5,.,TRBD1,TGTGCCAGCAGCAGACAGGGGGCTCAGCCCCAGCATTTT,CASSRQGAQPQHF
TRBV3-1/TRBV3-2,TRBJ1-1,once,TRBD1,TGTGCTACGACAGGGGACATGAACACTGAAGCTTTCTTT,CATTGDMNTEAFF
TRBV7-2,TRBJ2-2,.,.,TGTGCCAGCAGCCCTTTATCGGGCACCGGGGAGCTGTTTTTT,CASSPLSGTGELFF
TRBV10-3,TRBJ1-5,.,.,TGTGCCATCAGTTCAGGTAGCAATCAGCCCCAGCATTTT,CAISSGSNQPQHF
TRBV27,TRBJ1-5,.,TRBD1,TGTGCCAGCAGTGCTGCCCAGGGGGCACGTCAGCCCCAGCATTTT,CASSAAQGARQPQHF
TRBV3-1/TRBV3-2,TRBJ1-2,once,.,TGTGCCAGCAGCCAAGGTCCGGCTAACTATGGCTACACCTTC,CASSQGPANYGYTF
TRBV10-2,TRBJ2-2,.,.,TGCGCCAGCAGTGATCTGGGGAGGACCGGGGAGCTGTTTTTT,CASSDLGRTGELFF